This T cell receptor beta chain came from a study of control samples from healthy donors and cancer patients. Sequenced by immunoSEQ multiplex PCR; TCRdb stores in-frame clones only, minus some. The table records 150,000 to 200,000 clones, 80% to 90% of them present only once. Per germline, CDR1 MDHEN and CDR2 SYDVKM. CDR3 length: 14 amino acids. The junction had 6 bases not matched to a gene; V was cut back by 3 bases and J by 4 bases. The sequencing input was blood. The clonotype originates from a man between 18 and 29 years old in good health. The chain joins TRBV28 to TRBJ2-7; 7 bases align to TRBD2. Here the CDR3 reads CASSLPGGDYEQYF. Written as DNA, the CDR3 is TGTGCCAGCAGTTTGCCGGGGGGAGATTACGAGCAGTACTTC.